A selection of T cell receptor beta chains follows, all from one sample in a study of cytotoxic CD8 clonotypes in ibrutinib-treated CLL. Sequencing was performed with immunoSEQ multiplex PCR; in TCRdb, only in-frame clones are kept and a portion is missing. In the table there are roughly 200,000 clones, 70% of which are singletons. Source: PBMCs, taken after 12 months of ibrutinib treatment. These TCRs come from a human donor with chronic lymphocytic leukemia. Both conserved end residues are part of each CDR3. The order of the fields is V gene, J gene, D gene, clone size, CDR3 protein, CDR3 DNA. The D gene is left open where the match is weak. Where a row states a size, it is once, few, many or the class of an expanded clone; other rows omit it.

v_call: TRBV5-1; j_call: TRBJ1-1; d_call: TRBD1; clone_size: -; cdr3_aa: CASSGGQGRNTEAFF; cdr3_nt: TGCGCCAGCAGCGGCGGACAGGGACGAAACACTGAAGCTTTCTTT
v_call: TRBV7-8; j_call: TRBJ1-1; d_call: -; clone_size: -; cdr3_aa: CASTEYGTAGSGVNTEAFF; cdr3_nt: TGTGCCAGCACCGAGTACGGGACGGCCGGCTCCGGGGTGAACACTGAAGCTTTCTTT
v_call: TRBV27; j_call: TRBJ1-6; d_call: -; clone_size: -; cdr3_aa: CASSFRSPNSPLHF; cdr3_nt: TGTGCCAGCAGTTTCAGGTCACCAAATTCACCCCTCCACTTT
v_call: TRBV7-2; j_call: TRBJ2-3; d_call: TRBD2; clone_size: -; cdr3_aa: CASSFWSGKTDTQYF; cdr3_nt: TGTGCCAGCAGCTTCTGGAGCGGGAAGACAGATACGCAGTATTTT
v_call: TRBV2; j_call: TRBJ1-1; d_call: -; clone_size: few; cdr3_aa: CASSGDGRLNTEAFF; cdr3_nt: TGTGCCAGCAGTGGGGACGGAAGATTGAACACTGAAGCTTTCTTT
v_call: TRBV27; j_call: TRBJ1-1; d_call: TRBD1; clone_size: -; cdr3_aa: CASSNYRGWAFF; cdr3_nt: TGTGCCAGCAGTAATTACAGGGGGTGGGCTTTCTTT
v_call: TRBV15; j_call: TRBJ1-2; d_call: TRBD1; clone_size: -; cdr3_aa: CATSSYTGGGGYTF; cdr3_nt: TGTGCCACCAGCAGCTACACAGGGGGGGGCGGCTACACCTTC
v_call: TRBV7-2; j_call: TRBJ1-1; d_call: -; clone_size: -; cdr3_aa: CASSLGGRREAFF; cdr3_nt: TGTGCCAGCAGCTTAGGGGGCCGACGGGAAGCTTTCTTT
v_call: TRBV27; j_call: TRBJ2-2; d_call: TRBD1; clone_size: few; cdr3_aa: CASSQTGGKAGELFF; cdr3_nt: TGTGCCAGCAGTCAGACAGGGGGTAAGGCCGGGGAGCTGTTTTTT
v_call: TRBV7-6; j_call: TRBJ2-3; d_call: -; clone_size: -; cdr3_aa: CASSSLPGTSISSTDTQYF; cdr3_nt: TGTGCCAGCAGCTCCCTCCCCGGGACTTCCATCTCTAGCACAGATACGCAGTATTTT
v_call: TRBV27; j_call: TRBJ2-3; d_call: -; clone_size: -; cdr3_aa: CATTASRKTTDTQYF; cdr3_nt: TGTGCCACCACCGCTAGCAGGAAGACCACAGATACGCAGTATTTT
v_call: TRBV2; j_call: TRBJ1-6; d_call: -; clone_size: once; cdr3_aa: CASSTPGEYNSPLHF; cdr3_nt: TGTGCCAGCAGTACCCCCGGGGAATATAATTCACCCCTCCACTTT
v_call: TRBV9; j_call: TRBJ1-5; d_call: TRBD1; clone_size: -; cdr3_aa: CASSARPPGGSQPQHF; cdr3_nt: TGTGCCAGCAGCGCCCGACCCCCAGGGGGGAGCCAGCCCCAGCATTTT
v_call: TRBV27; j_call: TRBJ2-7; d_call: -; clone_size: -; cdr3_aa: CASRLHTTYEQYF; cdr3_nt: TGTGCCAGCAGGCTCCATACTACCTACGAGCAGTACTTC
v_call: TRBV29-1; j_call: TRBJ1-2; d_call: -; clone_size: -; cdr3_aa: CSVEERGLRGFTF; cdr3_nt: TGCAGCGTTGAAGAACGAGGGCTAAGAGGGTTTACCTTC
v_call: TRBV6-1; j_call: TRBJ1-4; d_call: -; clone_size: few; cdr3_aa: CASSEKGRTNEKLFF; cdr3_nt: TGTGCCAGCAGTGAAAAGGGCCGGACTAATGAAAAACTGTTTTTT
v_call: TRBV30; j_call: TRBJ1-1; d_call: TRBD1; clone_size: -; cdr3_aa: CAWSVTQGMNTEAFF; cdr3_nt: TGTGCCTGGAGCGTAACACAGGGGATGAACACTGAAGCTTTCTTT
v_call: TRBV4-1; j_call: TRBJ1-2; d_call: -; clone_size: -; cdr3_aa: CASSQEVANYGYTF; cdr3_nt: TGCGCCAGCAGCCAGGAAGTAGCTAACTATGGCTACACCTTC
v_call: TRBV7-2; j_call: TRBJ1-1; d_call: -; clone_size: -; cdr3_aa: CASSLVQGNTEAFF; cdr3_nt: TGTGCCAGCAGCTTAGTTCAGGGGAACACTGAAGCTTTCTTT
v_call: TRBV30; j_call: TRBJ2-7; d_call: -; clone_size: few; cdr3_aa: CAWSYAGLYF; cdr3_nt: TGTGCCTGGAGTTATGCAGGCTTGTACTTC
v_call: TRBV7-6; j_call: TRBJ2-7; d_call: TRBD1; clone_size: once; cdr3_aa: CASSIPGQGGEQYF; cdr3_nt: TGTGCCAGCAGCATACCGGGACAGGGTGGCGAGCAGTACTTC
v_call: TRBV4-1; j_call: TRBJ2-2; d_call: -; clone_size: few; cdr3_aa: CASSQETQLNTGELFF; cdr3_nt: TGCGCCAGCAGCCAAGAGACTCAATTAAACACCGGGGAGCTGTTTTTT
v_call: TRBV19; j_call: TRBJ2-5; d_call: -; clone_size: few; cdr3_aa: CASSMVVAQETQYF; cdr3_nt: TGTGCCAGTAGTATGGTTGTAGCTCAAGAGACCCAGTACTTC
v_call: TRBV6-5; j_call: TRBJ1-3; d_call: TRBD1; clone_size: many; cdr3_aa: CASSPGQGNTIYF; cdr3_nt: TGTGCCAGCAGTCCGGGACAGGGAAACACCATATATTTT
v_call: TRBV25-1; j_call: TRBJ1-2; d_call: TRBD1; clone_size: once; cdr3_aa: CASSEFGDRWNYGYTF; cdr3_nt: TGTGCCAGCAGTGAATTCGGGGACAGGTGGAACTATGGCTACACCTTC
v_call: TRBV7-2; j_call: TRBJ1-5; d_call: -; clone_size: -; cdr3_aa: CASSSWMGGNQPQHF; cdr3_nt: TGTGCCAGCAGCTCCTGGATGGGGGGCAATCAGCCCCAGCATTTT
v_call: TRBV29-1; j_call: TRBJ2-5; d_call: -; clone_size: once; cdr3_aa: CSVEEGMGTQYF; cdr3_nt: TGCAGCGTTGAAGAAGGGATGGGGACCCAGTACTTC
v_call: TRBV6-1; j_call: TRBJ1-4; d_call: TRBD1; clone_size: -; cdr3_aa: CASSPHRGDFEKLFF; cdr3_nt: TGTGCCAGCAGTCCGCACAGGGGAGATTTCGAAAAACTGTTTTTT
v_call: TRBV19; j_call: TRBJ2-3; d_call: -; clone_size: -; cdr3_aa: CASSSRDGTQYF; cdr3_nt: TGTGCCAGTAGCTCTAGAGACGGTACGCAGTATTTT
v_call: TRBV18; j_call: TRBJ1-1; d_call: -; clone_size: -; cdr3_aa: CASSLNTEAFF; cdr3_nt: TGTGCCAGCTCGCTGAACACTGAAGCTTTCTTT
v_call: TRBV27; j_call: TRBJ1-2; d_call: TRBD1; clone_size: -; cdr3_aa: CASSPFSGQNYGYTF; cdr3_nt: TGTGCCAGCAGCCCATTTTCGGGACAGAACTATGGCTACACCTTC
v_call: TRBV2; j_call: TRBJ2-3; d_call: TRBD1; clone_size: many; cdr3_aa: CASSEGTASTDTQYF; cdr3_nt: TGTGCCAGCAGTGAGGGGACAGCTAGCACAGATACGCAGTATTTT
v_call: TRBV4-2; j_call: TRBJ2-5; d_call: -; clone_size: -; cdr3_aa: CASSVRSGDPQETQYF; cdr3_nt: TGTGCCAGCAGCGTCCGAAGCGGAGATCCACAAGAGACCCAGTACTTC
v_call: TRBV25-1; j_call: TRBJ2-7; d_call: TRBD1; clone_size: -; cdr3_aa: CASRGQGMGEQYF; cdr3_nt: TGTGCCAGCAGAGGACAGGGGATGGGGGAGCAGTACTTC
v_call: TRBV11-2; j_call: TRBJ2-7; d_call: -; clone_size: -; cdr3_aa: CASSLYAGAATYEQYF; cdr3_nt: TGTGCCAGCAGCTTATACGCGGGGGCCGCGACCTACGAGCAGTACTTC
v_call: TRBV5-1; j_call: TRBJ2-1; d_call: -; clone_size: once; cdr3_aa: CASSLASTYNEQFF; cdr3_nt: TGCGCCAGCAGCTTGGCCAGTACATACAATGAGCAGTTCTTC
v_call: TRBV5-1; j_call: TRBJ2-7; d_call: TRBD1; clone_size: -; cdr3_aa: CASSLYRGSYEQYF; cdr3_nt: TGCGCCAGCAGTCTCTACAGGGGCTCCTACGAGCAGTACTTC
v_call: TRBV19; j_call: TRBJ1-1; d_call: TRBD1; clone_size: -; cdr3_aa: CATQGAMNTEAFF; cdr3_nt: TGTGCTACGCAGGGGGCAATGAACACTGAAGCTTTCTTT
v_call: TRBV25-1; j_call: TRBJ2-7; d_call: -; clone_size: many; cdr3_aa: CASTALGREQYF; cdr3_nt: TGTGCCAGCACCGCACTGGGTAGGGAGCAGTACTTC
v_call: TRBV29-1; j_call: TRBJ2-1; d_call: TRBD2; clone_size: -; cdr3_aa: CSVVRLTSTNNEQFF; cdr3_nt: TGCAGCGTTGTAAGATTGACTAGCACCAACAATGAGCAGTTCTTC